A selection of T cell receptor beta chains follows, all from one sample in a study of T-cell reconstitution after alpha-beta-depleted transplantation in children. One entry per CDR3 protein results from TCRdb running MiXCR on the PCR reads. The data hold more than 300,000 distinct CDR3 sequences, with about 17% observed a single time. Sample: PBMCs, mostly from graft donor cells, taken 360 days after TCRalphabeta/CD19-depleted stem cell transplant. Receptors originate from a male patient between 2 and 10 years old who had a stem cell transplant for acute lymphoblastic leukemia, so the T cells may come from the graft donor. CDR3s include the opening cysteine and the closing phenylalanine or tryptophan. D genes are given only for firm matches. Clone size is not always given. Where it is, it says once, few, many or a class for expanded clones.

cdr3_length	v_call	j_call	d_call	clone_size	cdr3_aa	cdr3_nt
17	TRBV7-6	TRBJ2-7	-	-	CASSLEASLENSYEQYF	TGTGCCAGCAGCTTAGAGGCCTCACTTGAAAACTCCTACGAGCAGTACTTC
15	TRBV5-1	TRBJ2-1	TRBD1	few	CASSSGQGSYNEQFF	TGCGCCAGCTCCTCAGGACAGGGTTCCTACAATGAGCAGTTCTTC
14	TRBV10-3	TRBJ2-2	-	-	CAISGGLGTGELFF	TGTGCCATCAGCGGAGGGCTGGGGACCGGGGAGCTGTTTTTT
15	TRBV5-6	TRBJ2-5	-	many	CASSSLGGPQETQYF	TGTGCCAGCAGCTCCCTGGGGGGTCCCCAAGAGACCCAGTACTTC
20	TRBV6-2/TRBV6-3	TRBJ2-7	TRBD1	few	CASSSHPGQGLGGEYYEQYF	TGTGCCAGCAGTTCCCATCCGGGACAGGGTTTAGGAGGAGAATACTACGAGCAGTACTTC
17	TRBV7-2	TRBJ2-1	-	-	CASSWGQAGSSYNEQFF	TGTGCCAGCAGCTGGGGACAAGCGGGGTCCTCCTACAATGAGCAGTTCTTC
15	TRBV28	TRBJ1-6	-	many	CASSPGQLYNSPLHF	TGTGCCAGCAGTCCTGGACAACTCTATAATTCACCCCTCCACTTT
13	TRBV12-3/TRBV12-4	TRBJ2-5	-	-	CASSWTRMGTQYF	TGTGCCAGCAGTTGGACCAGGATGGGGACCCAGTACTTC
13	TRBV12-3/TRBV12-4	TRBJ2-2	-	many	CASSLMGAGELFF	TGTGCCAGCAGTTTAATGGGCGCCGGGGAGCTGTTTTTT
13	TRBV4-3	TRBJ2-7	-	-	CASSQAILTKQYF	TGCGCCAGCAGCCAAGCGATTCTGACCAAGCAGTACTTC
14	TRBV7-2	TRBJ2-5	-	few	CASSAGPRGETQYF	TGTGCCAGCAGCGCAGGGCCCCGCGGGGAGACCCAGTACTTC
15	TRBV3-1	TRBJ2-7	TRBD1	-	CASSRGTGSWYEQYF	TGTGCCAGCAGCCGAGGGACAGGGAGTTGGTACGAGCAGTACTTC
13	TRBV29-1	TRBJ2-7	TRBD1	few	CSVLTGDWYEQYF	TGCAGCGTTCTGACAGGGGATTGGTACGAGCAGTACTTC
18	TRBV14	TRBJ2-6	-	-	CASSSHRPAVSGANVLTF	TGTGCCAGCAGCAGTCACAGGCCGGCAGTTTCCGGGGCCAACGTCCTGACTTTC
14	TRBV9	TRBJ1-2	TRBD1	-	CASSVDGTAYGYTF	TGTGCCAGCAGCGTAGATGGGACAGCCTATGGCTACACCTTC
17	TRBV5-5	TRBJ1-1	TRBD1	few	CASSLASQGGPYTEAFF	TGTGCCAGCAGCTTGGCAAGTCAGGGGGGACCCTACACTGAAGCTTTCTTT
14	TRBV20-1	TRBJ2-3	-	few	CSAREGGGTDTQYF	TGCAGTGCTAGAGAGGGCGGGGGCACAGATACGCAGTATTTT
15	TRBV6-1	TRBJ2-2	TRBD2	few	CASTSGLAGAGELFF	TGTGCCAGCACCTCCGGGCTAGCGGGAGCCGGGGAGCTGTTTTTT
16	TRBV11-1	TRBJ2-1	TRBD2	few	CASSLAGLAGHSEQFF	TGTGCCAGCAGCTTGGCCGGACTAGCGGGACATAGTGAGCAGTTCTTC
18	TRBV3-1	TRBJ2-7	TRBD2	-	CASSQGNKLADSSYEQYF	TGTGCCTCCAGCCAAGGAAATAAACTAGCGGATTCCTCCTACGAGCAGTACTTC
18	TRBV4-3	TRBJ2-7	TRBD2	few	CASSQEVTSDPSLREQYF	TGCGCCAGCAGCCAAGAGGTGACTAGCGACCCATCACTGAGAGAGCAGTACTTC
16	TRBV3-1	TRBJ2-7	TRBD2	-	CASSPSSSGRPYEQYF	TGTGCCAGCAGCCCCAGCTCTAGCGGGAGACCCTACGAGCAGTACTTC
15	TRBV5-1	TRBJ2-7	-	few	CASSLGSGQHYEQYF	TGCGCCAGCAGCTTGGGTTCGGGGCAGCACTACGAGCAGTACTTC
18	TRBV27	TRBJ2-3	-	-	CASSLSAGGLGATDTQYF	TGTGCCAGCAGTTTAAGCGCCGGCGGCCTAGGGGCCACAGATACGCAGTATTTT
15	TRBV24-1	TRBJ2-7	-	many	CATSDLQGAIYEQYF	TGTGCCACCAGTGATCTACAGGGTGCTATCTACGAGCAGTACTTC
12	TRBV12-3/TRBV12-4	TRBJ1-5	-	few	CASSWGVGPQHF	TGTGCCAGCAGTTGGGGGGTTGGGCCCCAGCATTTT
14	TRBV6-2/TRBV6-3	TRBJ1-1	TRBD1	few	CASRRRGRDTEAFF	TGTGCCAGCAGACGCAGGGGGAGAGACACTGAAGCTTTCTTT
16	TRBV27	TRBJ2-3	-	-	CASSTWGRGSTDTQYF	TGTGCCAGCAGTACCTGGGGGCGGGGTAGCACAGATACGCAGTATTTT
13	TRBV7-3	TRBJ2-4	-	few	CASSLTGSNIQYF	TGTGCCAGCAGCTTGACAGGATCAAACATTCAGTACTTC
15	TRBV20-1	TRBJ2-1	-	few	CSARNPVRPWNEQFF	TGCAGTGCGCGAAACCCGGTCCGTCCTTGGAATGAGCAGTTCTTC